This T cell receptor beta chain was found in a study of blood T cell repertoires in COVID-19. Study-wide background: Acute and convalescent COVID-19 samples came from the United States, Italy and Spain.

This CDR3 comprises 13 residues. Trimming stripped 3 bases from V and 7 bases from J, with 10 bases between. This clone has just a few counts. Clones were sequenced by immunoSEQ multiplex PCR, and TCRdb holds only the in-frame ones, with some missing. The sample holds around 40,000 clones, 70% to 90% seen once. The rearrangement uses TRBV12-3 or TRBV12-4 and TRBJ2-1; D possibly corresponds to TRBD1 (5 bases). Sequencing was performed on peripheral blood. The TCR sequence derives from a human donor in a cohort sampled during active COVID-19. The CDR3 here is CASSLQGKNEQFF. As DNA, the CDR3 is TGTGCCAGCAGTTTGCAGGGTAAAAATGAGCAGTTCTTC.